The sequence of this TCR beta chain was determined in a study of CD4 and CD8 cells across lung adenocarcinoma regions. The table lists this clonotype with many counts. TCRdb ran MiXCR on the PCR reads and lists one entry per CDR3 protein. The sample includes some 25,000 distinct CDR3 sequences, roughly 50% of them seen just once. Donors had localized lung adenocarcinoma, a non-small cell lung cancer. V shed 6 bases and J 6 bases; nucleotides not matched to a gene: 9. The CDR3 is 15 residues long. Germline V gene data show CDR1 as MNHEY and CDR2 as SMNVEV (reference sequence). The sequencing sample was made of CD8+ T cells from the center of a lung tumor. The chain carries TRBV27 and TRBJ1-5; TRBD1 matches at 9 bases. This receptor was obtained from a male donor with lung adenocarcinoma. The CD4 and CD8 labels of this study may be unreliable. CDR3 amino acids: CASRPGQGRSQPQHF. The CDR3 DNA reads TGTGCCAGCAGACCGGGACAGGGAAGGAGTCAGCCCCAGCATTTT.